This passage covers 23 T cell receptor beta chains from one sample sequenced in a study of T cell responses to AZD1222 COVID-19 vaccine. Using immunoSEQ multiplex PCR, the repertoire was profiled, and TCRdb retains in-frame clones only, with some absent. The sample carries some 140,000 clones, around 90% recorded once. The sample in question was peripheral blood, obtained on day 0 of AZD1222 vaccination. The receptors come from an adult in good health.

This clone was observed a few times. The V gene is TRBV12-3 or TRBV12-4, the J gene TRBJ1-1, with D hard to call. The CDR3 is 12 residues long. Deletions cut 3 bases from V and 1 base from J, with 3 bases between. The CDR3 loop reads CASSFRNTEAFF. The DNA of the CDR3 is TGTGCCAGCAGTTTTCGGAACACTGAAGCTTTCTTT.

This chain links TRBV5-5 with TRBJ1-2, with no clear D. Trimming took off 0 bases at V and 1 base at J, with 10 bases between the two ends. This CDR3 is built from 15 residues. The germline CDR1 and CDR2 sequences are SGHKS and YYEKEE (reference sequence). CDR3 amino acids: CASSLDPRGNYGYTF. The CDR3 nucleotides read TGTGCCAGCAGCTTGGACCCGCGCGGTAACTATGGCTACACCTTC.

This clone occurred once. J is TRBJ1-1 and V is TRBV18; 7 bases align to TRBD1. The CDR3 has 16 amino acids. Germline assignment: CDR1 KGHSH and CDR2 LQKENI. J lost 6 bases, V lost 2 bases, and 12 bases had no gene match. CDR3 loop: CASSPSISSGGAEAFF. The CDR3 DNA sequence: TGTGCCAGCTCACCAAGTATTAGCTCAGGGGGGGCTGAAGCTTTCTTT.

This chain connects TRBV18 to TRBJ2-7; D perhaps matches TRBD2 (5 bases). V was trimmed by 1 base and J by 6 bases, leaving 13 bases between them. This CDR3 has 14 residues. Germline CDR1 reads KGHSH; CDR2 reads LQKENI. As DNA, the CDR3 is TGTGCCAGCTCACCACACACGGGGTCCGGCGAGCAGTACTTC. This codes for CASSPHTGSGEQYF.

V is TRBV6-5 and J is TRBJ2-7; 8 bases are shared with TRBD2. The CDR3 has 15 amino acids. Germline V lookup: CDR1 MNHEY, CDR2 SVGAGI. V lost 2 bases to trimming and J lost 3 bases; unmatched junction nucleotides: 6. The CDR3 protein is CASSYHSGAGYEQYF. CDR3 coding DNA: TGTGCCAGCAGTTACCATAGCGGGGCCGGCTACGAGCAGTACTTC.

CDR3 region: CAISESTGGNQPQHF. CDR3 DNA sequence: TGTGCCATCAGTGAGTCGACAGGGGGGAATCAGCCCCAGCATTTT. The rearrangement uses TRBV10-3 and TRBJ1-5, with TRBD1 matching 9 bases. CDR1 and CDR2 (germline): ENHRY, SYGVKD. The CDR3 consists of 15 residues. Losses at the gene ends were 0 bases for V and 4 bases for J; bases not matched to a gene: 1.

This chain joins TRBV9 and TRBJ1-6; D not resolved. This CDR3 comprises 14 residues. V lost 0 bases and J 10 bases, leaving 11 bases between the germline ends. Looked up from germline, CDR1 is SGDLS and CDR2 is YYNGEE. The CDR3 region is CASSVEEGLSPLHF. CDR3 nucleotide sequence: TGTGCCAGCAGCGTAGAGGAAGGCCTATCACCCCTCCACTTT.

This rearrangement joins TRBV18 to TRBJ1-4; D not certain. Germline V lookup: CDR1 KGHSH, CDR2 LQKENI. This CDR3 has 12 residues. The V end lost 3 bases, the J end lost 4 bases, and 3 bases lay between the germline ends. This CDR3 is CASSPDNEKLFF. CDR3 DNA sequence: TGTGCCAGCTCACCTGATAATGAAAAACTGTTTTTT.

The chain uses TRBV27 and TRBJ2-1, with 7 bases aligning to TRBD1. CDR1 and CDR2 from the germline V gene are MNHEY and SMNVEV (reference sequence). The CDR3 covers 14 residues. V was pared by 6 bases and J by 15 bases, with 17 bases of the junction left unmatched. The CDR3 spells CASSRTGPGTARFF. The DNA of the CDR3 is TGTGCCAGCAGCCGAACAGGTCCCGGGACAGCTCGGTTCTTC.

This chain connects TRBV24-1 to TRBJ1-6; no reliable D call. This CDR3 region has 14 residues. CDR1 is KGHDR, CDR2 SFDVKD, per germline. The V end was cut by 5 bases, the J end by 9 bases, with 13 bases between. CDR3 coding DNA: TGTGCCACCAGTGGTGCGGATGAGTTTTCACCCCTCCACTTT. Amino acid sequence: CATSGADEFSPLHF.

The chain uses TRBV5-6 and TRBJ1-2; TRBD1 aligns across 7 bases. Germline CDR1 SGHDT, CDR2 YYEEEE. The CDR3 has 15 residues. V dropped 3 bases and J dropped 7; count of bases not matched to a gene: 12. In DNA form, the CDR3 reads TGTGCCAGCAGCTCCTCAAATGACAGGGTACCTGGCTACACCTTC. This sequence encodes CASSSSNDRVPGYTF.

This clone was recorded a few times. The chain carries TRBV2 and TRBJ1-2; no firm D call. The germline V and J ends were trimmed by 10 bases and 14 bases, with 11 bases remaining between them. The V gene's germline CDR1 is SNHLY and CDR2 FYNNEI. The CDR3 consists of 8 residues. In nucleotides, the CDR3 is TGTGCCACCCCGGGAGGGACCTTC. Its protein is CATPGGTF.

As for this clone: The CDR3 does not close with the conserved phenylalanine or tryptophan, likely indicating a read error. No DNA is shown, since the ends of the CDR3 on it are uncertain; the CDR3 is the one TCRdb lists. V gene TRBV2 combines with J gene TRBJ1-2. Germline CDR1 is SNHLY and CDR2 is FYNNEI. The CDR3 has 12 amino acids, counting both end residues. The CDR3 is CATRAGSGPPSI.

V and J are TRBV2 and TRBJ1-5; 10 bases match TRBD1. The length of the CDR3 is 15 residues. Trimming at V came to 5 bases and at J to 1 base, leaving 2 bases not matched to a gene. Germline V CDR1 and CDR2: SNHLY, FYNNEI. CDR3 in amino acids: CASSKDRGSNQPQHF. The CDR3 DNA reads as TGTGCCAGCAGTAAGGACAGGGGGAGCAATCAGCCCCAGCATTTT.

The CDR3 DNA sequence: TGTGCCAGCAGTTTTGCAGGCTATGGCTACACCTTC. This sequence encodes CASSFAGYGYTF. The chain links TRBV6-5 to TRBJ1-2, with D unresolved. V was shortened by 4 bases and J by 4 bases, with 7 bases between the two germline ends. The germline V gene encodes CDR1 MNHEY and CDR2 SVGAGI. The CDR3 has 12 amino acids.

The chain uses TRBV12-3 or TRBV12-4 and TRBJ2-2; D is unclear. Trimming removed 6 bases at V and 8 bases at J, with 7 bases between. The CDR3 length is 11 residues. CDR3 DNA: TGTGCCAGCAGAGAATCTGGGGAGCTGTTTTTT. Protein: CASRESGELFF.

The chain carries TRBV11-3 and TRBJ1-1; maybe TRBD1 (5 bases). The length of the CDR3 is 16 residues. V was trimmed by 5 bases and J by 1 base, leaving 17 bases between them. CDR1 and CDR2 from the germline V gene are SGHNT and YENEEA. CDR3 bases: TGTGCCAGCAGCCCGTGGTCAGGGTGGGGGAACACTGAAGCTTTCTTT. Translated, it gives CASSPWSGWGNTEAFF.

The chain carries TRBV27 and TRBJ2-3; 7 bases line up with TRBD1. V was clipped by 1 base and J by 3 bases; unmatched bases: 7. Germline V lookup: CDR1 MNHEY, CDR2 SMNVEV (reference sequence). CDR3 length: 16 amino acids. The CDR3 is CASSLFGQDLTDTQYF. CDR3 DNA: TGTGCCAGCAGTTTATTCGGACAGGATCTAACAGATACGCAGTATTTT.

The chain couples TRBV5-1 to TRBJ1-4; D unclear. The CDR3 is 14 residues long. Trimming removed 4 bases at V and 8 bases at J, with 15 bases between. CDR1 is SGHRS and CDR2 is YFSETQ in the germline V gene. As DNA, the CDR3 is TGCGCCAGCAGCGTGCTGGGGTCGGAGGAAAAACTGTTTTTT. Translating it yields CASSVLGSEEKLFF.

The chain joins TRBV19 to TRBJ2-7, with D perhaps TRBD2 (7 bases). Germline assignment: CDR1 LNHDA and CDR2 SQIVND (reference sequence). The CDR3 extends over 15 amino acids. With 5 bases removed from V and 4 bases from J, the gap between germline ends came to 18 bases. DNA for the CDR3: TGTGCCAGTAGTTACGGGAGGACAGCAATTTACGAGCAGTACTTC. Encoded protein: CASSYGRTAIYEQYF.

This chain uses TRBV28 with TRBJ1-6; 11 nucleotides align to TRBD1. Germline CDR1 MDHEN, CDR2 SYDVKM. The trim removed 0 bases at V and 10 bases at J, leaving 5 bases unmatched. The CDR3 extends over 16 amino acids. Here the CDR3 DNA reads TGTGCCAGCAGTTTATGGGGACAGGGGGGAGAATCACCCCTCCACTTT. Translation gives CASSLWGQGGESPLHF.

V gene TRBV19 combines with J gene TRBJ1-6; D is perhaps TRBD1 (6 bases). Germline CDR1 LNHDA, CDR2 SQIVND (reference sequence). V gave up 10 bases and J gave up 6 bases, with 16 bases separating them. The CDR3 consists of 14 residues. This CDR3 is CATRTASLNSPLHF. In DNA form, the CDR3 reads TGTGCCACCCGGACAGCTTCGCTTAATTCACCCCTCCACTTT.

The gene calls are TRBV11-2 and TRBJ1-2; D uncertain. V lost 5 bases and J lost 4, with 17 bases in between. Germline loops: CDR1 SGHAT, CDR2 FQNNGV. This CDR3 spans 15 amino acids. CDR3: CASSGVVDNTYGYTF. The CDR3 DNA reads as TGTGCCAGCAGCGGAGTGGTCGACAATACCTATGGCTACACCTTC.